The rows below give T cell receptor beta chains drawn from one sample of a study of blood T cell repertoires in COVID-19. Here immunoSEQ multiplex PCR was the method, and the copy in TCRdb shows in-frame clones only, minus some. Of 250,000 or so clones in the sample, around four fifths were seen once. Sequenced material: peripheral blood. The receptors were sampled from a woman older than 75 with acute or convalescent COVID-19. Each CDR3 is given with its conserved first and last residue. Fields, in order: V gene, clone size, CDR3 protein. Only some rows state a clone size, as once, few, many or a class for expanded clones.

V gene: TRBV11-2; clone size: once; CDR3 protein: CASSSGQIYTF
V gene: TRBV29-1; clone size: few; CDR3 protein: CSVNRVGRIEQFF
V gene: TRBV4-1; clone size: .; CDR3 protein: CASSQTGLGINQPQHF
V gene: TRBV6-5; clone size: .; CDR3 protein: CASSRGLGEKLFF
V gene: TRBV12-5; clone size: few; CDR3 protein: CASSAGNQPQHF
V gene: TRBV5-1; clone size: .; CDR3 protein: CASSFDRPTEAFF
V gene: TRBV18; clone size: few; CDR3 protein: CASSPDRENTEAFF
V gene: TRBV6-1; clone size: once; CDR3 protein: CASSELGRGKGNQPQHF
V gene: TRBV4-2; clone size: .; CDR3 protein: CASSQGGVAGGYNEQFF
V gene: TRBV4-3; clone size: .; CDR3 protein: CASSQDYGLAGANEQFF
V gene: TRBV7-2; clone size: .; CDR3 protein: CASSPLWGGVSGNTIYF
V gene: TRBV6-5; clone size: .; CDR3 protein: CASSYGGQLGGYTF
V gene: TRBV7-2; clone size: .; CDR3 protein: CASSSTGGKNTEAFF
V gene: TRBV6-5; clone size: once; CDR3 protein: CASTLAGGPSREQYF
V gene: TRBV5-5; clone size: few; CDR3 protein: CASSLELAGENTGELFF
V gene: TRBV7-9; clone size: .; CDR3 protein: CASSSDRGSDTQYF
V gene: TRBV5-5; clone size: .; CDR3 protein: CASSFDSRREQYF
V gene: TRBV7-2; clone size: .; CDR3 protein: CASSLNPGVTYEQYF
V gene: TRBV10-3; clone size: few; CDR3 protein: CAISESLDTNGYTF
V gene: TRBV5-1; clone size: .; CDR3 protein: CASSSTGGAMSEQFF
V gene: TRBV3-1/TRBV3-2; clone size: .; CDR3 protein: CASSQVGAGVVGELFF
V gene: TRBV5-1; clone size: .; CDR3 protein: CASSLSADTGELFF
V gene: TRBV6-5; clone size: .; CDR3 protein: CASSPGTVIYGYTF
V gene: TRBV7-2; clone size: .; CDR3 protein: CASSLQGLDYGYTF
V gene: TRBV11-2; clone size: .; CDR3 protein: CASSLGASRNSPLHF
V gene: TRBV6-6; clone size: once; CDR3 protein: CASRPPGEGNTEAFF
V gene: TRBV7-7; clone size: .; CDR3 protein: CASSPYPPPGYNEQFF
V gene: TRBV14; clone size: .; CDR3 protein: CASSRRLAGKNTGELFF
V gene: TRBV6-2/TRBV6-3; clone size: .; CDR3 protein: CASSYSMTGGVGEQYF
V gene: TRBV5-1; clone size: .; CDR3 protein: CASSSGQHNYGYTF
V gene: TRBV10-1; clone size: .; CDR3 protein: CASELRNTIYF
V gene: TRBV12-3/TRBV12-4; clone size: .; CDR3 protein: CASSYREGYGYTF
V gene: TRBV4-1; clone size: .; CDR3 protein: CASGTAPTDTQYF
V gene: TRBV5-6; clone size: .; CDR3 protein: CASSLQGLQETQYF
V gene: TRBV29-1; clone size: .; CDR3 protein: CSVEQRTADNEQFF
V gene: TRBV5-1; clone size: .; CDR3 protein: CASSHDGDTQYF